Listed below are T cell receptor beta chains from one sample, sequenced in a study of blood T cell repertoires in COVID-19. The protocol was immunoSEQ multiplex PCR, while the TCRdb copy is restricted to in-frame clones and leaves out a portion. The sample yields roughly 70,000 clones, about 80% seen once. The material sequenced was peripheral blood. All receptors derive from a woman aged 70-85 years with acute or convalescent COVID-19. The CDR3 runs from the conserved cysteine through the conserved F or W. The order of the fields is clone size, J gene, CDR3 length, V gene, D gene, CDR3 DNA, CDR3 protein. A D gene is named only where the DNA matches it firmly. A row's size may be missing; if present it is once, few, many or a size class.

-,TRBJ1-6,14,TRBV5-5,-,TGTGCCAGCAGCGGTGGGGGCGAAGATTCACCCCTCCACTTT,CASSGGGEDSPLHF
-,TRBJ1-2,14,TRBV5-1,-,TGCGCCAGCAGCTTGGCCCCGGGACTCGATGGCTACACCTTC,CASSLAPGLDGYTF
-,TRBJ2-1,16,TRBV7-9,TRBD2,TGTGCCAGCAGCCGGGGACTAGCGGGGGGCCACGGTGAGCAGTTCTTC,CASSRGLAGGHGEQFF
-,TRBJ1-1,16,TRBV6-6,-,TGTGCCAGCAAATTCCCTCCCGGCAGCGGGAACACTGAAGCTTTCTTT,CASKFPPGSGNTEAFF
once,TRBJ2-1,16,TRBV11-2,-,TGTGCCAGCAGCCGCTGGGGCGGGGCAGGCTACAATGAGCAGTTCTTC,CASSRWGGAGYNEQFF
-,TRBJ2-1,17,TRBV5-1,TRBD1,TGCGCCAGCAGCTTGCGTCCGGGACAGAGGACCTACAATGAGCAGTTCTTC,CASSLRPGQRTYNEQFF
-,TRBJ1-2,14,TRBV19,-,TGTGCCAGTACCCTAGACGGATCCAACTATGGCTACACCTTC,CASTLDGSNYGYTF
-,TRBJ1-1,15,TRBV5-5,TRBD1,TGTGCCAGCAGCTTGGATGCGGGACAGATCACTGAAGCTTTCTTT,CASSLDAGQITEAFF
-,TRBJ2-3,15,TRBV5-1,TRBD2,TGCGCCAGCAGCTTGATAGCGGGATTCACAGATACGCAGTATTTT,CASSLIAGFTDTQYF
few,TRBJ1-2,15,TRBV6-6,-,TGTGCCAGCAGTTCCCTCAGCGGACGGTCCTATGGCTACACCTTC,CASSSLSGRSYGYTF
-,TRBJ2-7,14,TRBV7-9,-,TGTGCCAGCAGCTTGAACGCCCCGGTGTATGAGCAGTACTTC,CASSLNAPVYEQYF
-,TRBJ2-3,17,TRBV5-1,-,TGCGCCAGCAGCTTGGCCCTGGGGGGGCTTAGGACAGATACGCAGTATTTT,CASSLALGGLRTDTQYF
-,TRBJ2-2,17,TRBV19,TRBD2,TGTGCCAGTAGTGGGCCTAGCGGGAGGGCCAACACCGGGGAGCTGTTTTTT,CASSGPSGRANTGELFF
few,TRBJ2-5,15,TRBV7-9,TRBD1,TGTGCCAGCAGCCCTCAACAGGGGTACCAAGAGACCCAGTACTTC,CASSPQQGYQETQYF
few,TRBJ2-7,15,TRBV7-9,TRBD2,TGTGCCAGCAGCCCACTGGGGACTAATATACACGAGCAGTACTTC,CASSPLGTNIHEQYF
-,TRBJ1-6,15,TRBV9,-,TGTGCCAGCAGCTACACAGAATATTATAATTCACCCCTCCACTTT,CASSYTEYYNSPLHF
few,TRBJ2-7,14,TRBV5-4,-,TGTGCCAGCAGCTCAGGAGGGCTCTCCTACGAGCAGTACTTC,CASSSGGLSYEQYF
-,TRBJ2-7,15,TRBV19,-,TGTGCCAGTAGTATAGTCGAGACAGGAAGGAACGAGCAGTACTTC,CASSIVETGRNEQYF